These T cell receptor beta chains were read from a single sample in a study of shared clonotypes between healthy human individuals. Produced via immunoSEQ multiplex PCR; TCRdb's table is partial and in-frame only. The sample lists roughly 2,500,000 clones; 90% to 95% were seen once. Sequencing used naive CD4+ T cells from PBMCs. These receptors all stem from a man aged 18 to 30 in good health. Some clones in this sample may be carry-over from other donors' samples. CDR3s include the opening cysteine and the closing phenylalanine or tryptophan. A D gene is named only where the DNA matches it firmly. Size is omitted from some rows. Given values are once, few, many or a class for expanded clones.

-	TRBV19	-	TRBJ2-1	TGTGCCAGTAGGACCATCGGGGTAAGCTCCTACAATGAGCAGTTCTTC	CASRTIGVSSYNEQFF
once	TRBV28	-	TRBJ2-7	TGTGCCAGCAGTTTAAGGTTGGTCTACGAGCAGTACTTC	CASSLRLVYEQYF
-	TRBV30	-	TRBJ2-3	TGTGCCTGGAGTGTGGCAACAGATACGCAGTATTTT	CAWSVATDTQYF
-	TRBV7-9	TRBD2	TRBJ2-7	TGTGCCAGCAACCCTAGCGGGGGCCCCTCCTACGAGCAGTACTTC	CASNPSGGPSYEQYF
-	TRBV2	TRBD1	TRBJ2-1	TGTGCCAGCAGTGACGACAGGGGGTCCTACAATGAGCAGTTCTTC	CASSDDRGSYNEQFF
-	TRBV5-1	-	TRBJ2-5	TGCGCCAGCAGCTTAACCGGGACCAGTCAAGAGACCCAGTACTTC	CASSLTGTSQETQYF
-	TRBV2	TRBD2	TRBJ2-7	TGTGCCAGCAACGCGCGGCAGCTAGCGGGAGAAAAGGGGCAGTACTTC	CASNARQLAGEKGQYF
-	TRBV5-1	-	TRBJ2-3	TGCGCCAGCAGCCCCGTCCCAGGGCTTATCACAGATACGCAGTATTTT	CASSPVPGLITDTQYF
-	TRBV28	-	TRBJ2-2	TGTGCCAGCATGCGGAGGGGACAGTTCACCGGGGAGCTGTTTTTT	CASMRRGQFTGELFF
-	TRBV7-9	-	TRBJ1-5	TGTGCCAGCAGCCCCGGTGGGAATCAGCCCCAGCATTTT	CASSPGGNQPQHF
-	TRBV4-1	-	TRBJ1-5	TGCGCCAGCAGCCAAGTCGACCGGAGGGGTAGCAATCAGCCCCAGCATTTT	CASSQVDRRGSNQPQHF
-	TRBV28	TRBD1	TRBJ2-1	TGTGCCAGCAGGTTTGTTCCGGGACAGGGGGTTCACAATGAGCAGTTCTTC	CASRFVPGQGVHNEQFF
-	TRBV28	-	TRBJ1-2	TGTGCCAGCAGTCCCCCCGGCCCTAACTATGGCTACACCTTC	CASSPPGPNYGYTF
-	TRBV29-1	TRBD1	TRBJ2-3	TGCAGCGTTTCGACAGGGTCCTCCACAGATACGCAGTATTTT	CSVSTGSSTDTQYF
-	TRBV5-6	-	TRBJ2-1	TGTGCCAGCAGCTTGGTTGGATCCTACAATGAGCAGTTCTTC	CASSLVGSYNEQFF
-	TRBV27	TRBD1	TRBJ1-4	TGTGCCAGCAGTTGTGTCAGGACAGGGAAATCTAATGAAAAACTGTTTTTT	CASSCVRTGKSNEKLFF
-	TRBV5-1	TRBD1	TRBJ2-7	TGCGCCAGCAGTCTGGACAGGGAGGACGAGCAGTACTTC	CASSLDREDEQYF
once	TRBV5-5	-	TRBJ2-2	TGTGCCAGCACCCCAAGGGGCGGGTTCAGAATCGCCGGGGAGCTGTTTTTT	CASTPRGGFRIAGELFF
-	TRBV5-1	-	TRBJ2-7	TGCGCCAGCAGCTTGGCCTCGGGGAAGCCTTCCTACGAGCAGTACTTC	CASSLASGKPSYEQYF
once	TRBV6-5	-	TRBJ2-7	TGTGCCAGCAGTTACTCGACAGCCGTGTACTTC	CASSYSTAVYF
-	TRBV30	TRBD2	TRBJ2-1	TGTGCCGGACAAGCGGGAGGGCCGACTGAGCAGTTCTTC	CAGQAGGPTEQFF
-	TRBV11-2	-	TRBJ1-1	TGTGCCAGCAGCTTATCAACAGGCTTTAACACTGAAGCTTTCTTT	CASSLSTGFNTEAFF
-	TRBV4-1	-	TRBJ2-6	TGCGCCAGCAGCCAAGAAGGTGGTGCTGGGGCCAACGTCCTGACTTTC	CASSQEGGAGANVLTF
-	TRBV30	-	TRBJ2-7	TGTGCCTGGAGGCCGGGAAGGCCTAACTACGAGCAGTACTTC	CAWRPGRPNYEQYF
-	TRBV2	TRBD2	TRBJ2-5	TGTGCCAGCAAAGCGGGAGAGATCCAAGAGACCCAGTACTTC	CASKAGEIQETQYF
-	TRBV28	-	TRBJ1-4	TGTGCCAGCAGTTTGGGAGGGAGACGGCAGGAAAAACTGTTTTTT	CASSLGGRRQEKLFF
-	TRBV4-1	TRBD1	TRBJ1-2	TGCGCCAGCAGCCAAGATCCGGACAGGCGACCTAACTATGGCTACACCTTC	CASSQDPDRRPNYGYTF
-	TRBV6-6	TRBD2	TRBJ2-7	TGTGCCAGCAGTTACTCCACTGCGGGAGCATTAGCCGAGCAGTACTTC	CASSYSTAGALAEQYF
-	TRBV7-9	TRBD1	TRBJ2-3	TGTGCCAGCAGCTTAGGAGGGGGCAACACAGATACGCAGTATTTT	CASSLGGGNTDTQYF
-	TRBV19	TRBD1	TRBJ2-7	TGTGCCAGTAGTAGAGACTCTGGGACAGGGACCCGCTCCTACGAGCAGTACTTC	CASSRDSGTGTRSYEQYF
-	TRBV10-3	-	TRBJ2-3	TGTGCCATCAGGTACAGGTCCAGTAGCACAGATACGCAGTATTTT	CAIRYRSSSTDTQYF
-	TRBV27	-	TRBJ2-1	TGTGCCAGCAACGGGGGACCCAGCTCCTACAATGAGCAGTTCTTC	CASNGGPSSYNEQFF
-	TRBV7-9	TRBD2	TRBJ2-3	TGTGCCAGCAGCTTACTTAGCGGGAGGGCAGATACGCAGTATTTT	CASSLLSGRADTQYF
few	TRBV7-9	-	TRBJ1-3	TGTGCCAGCAGCCTTGAGGGAAACACCATATATTTT	CASSLEGNTIYF
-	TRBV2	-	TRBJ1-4	TGTGCCAGCAGTGTGCTGGGTGAAAAACTGTTTTTT	CASSVLGEKLFF
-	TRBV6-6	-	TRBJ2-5	TGTGCCAGCAGTTACATTTCCAGGGAGGAGACCCAGTACTTC	CASSYISREETQYF
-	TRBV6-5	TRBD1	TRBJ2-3	TGTGCCAGCAGCCCGAGACAGGGGGGTACAGATACGCAGTATTTT	CASSPRQGGTDTQYF
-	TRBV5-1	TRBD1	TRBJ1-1	TGCGCCAGCAGCCCCCGGACAGGAAACACTGAAGCTTTCTTT	CASSPRTGNTEAFF
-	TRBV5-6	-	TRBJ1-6	TGTGCCAGCAGCTTGGGGCCGGGGTTGAGTTCACCCCTCCACTTT	CASSLGPGLSSPLHF
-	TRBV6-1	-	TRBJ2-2	TGTGCCAGCAGTGAACGGGCGGCCACCGGGGAGCTGTTTTTT	CASSERAATGELFF
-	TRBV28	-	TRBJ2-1	TGTGCCAGCAAAGGGAGGGAGCAGTTCTTC	CASKGREQFF
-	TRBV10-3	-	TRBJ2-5	TGTGCCACCGGAGCGGACCAAGAGACCCAGTACTTC	CATGADQETQYF
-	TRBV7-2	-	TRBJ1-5	TGTGCCAGCAGCTTAGATCCAGGTAATCAGCCCCAGCATTTT	CASSLDPGNQPQHF
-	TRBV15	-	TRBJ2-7	TGTGCCACCAGCAGAGGTCAACGGACAGTCTACGAGCAGTACTTC	CATSRGQRTVYEQYF
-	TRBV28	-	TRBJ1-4	TGTGCCAGCAGAAGCGGGACGGCAAATGAAAAACTGTTTTTT	CASRSGTANEKLFF
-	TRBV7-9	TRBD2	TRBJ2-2	TGTGCCAGCAGCTTTTTACCTAGCGGGGGGAATACCGGGGAGCTGTTTTTT	CASSFLPSGGNTGELFF
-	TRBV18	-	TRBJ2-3	TGTGCCAGCTCACCCGACCGGACCGTCGGATATACGCAGTATTTT	CASSPDRTVGYTQYF
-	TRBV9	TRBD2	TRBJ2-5	TGTGCCAGCAGCGTAGGTAGACTAGCGGAGGGACAAGAGACCCAGTACTTC	CASSVGRLAEGQETQYF
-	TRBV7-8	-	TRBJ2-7	TGTGCCAGCAACCCCCTGGGGTTTTCGGGAGTGTTCGACGAGCAGTACTTC	CASNPLGFSGVFDEQYF
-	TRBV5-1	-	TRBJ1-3	TGCGCCAGCAGCTCCGGGGGCCTTTCTGGAAACACCATATATTTT	CASSSGGLSGNTIYF
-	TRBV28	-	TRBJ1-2	TGTGCCAGCAGTTTATACCACTATGGCTACACCTTC	CASSLYHYGYTF
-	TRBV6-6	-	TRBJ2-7	TGTGCCAGCAGTTACTCGAGGCTAGCTAAGTCCAACGAGCAGTACTTC	CASSYSRLAKSNEQYF
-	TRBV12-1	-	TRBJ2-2	TGTGCCAGCAGCCCGAGGCTAGCGGGAGCCGGGGAGCTGTTTTTT	CASSPRLAGAGELFF
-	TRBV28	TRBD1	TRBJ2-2	TGTGCCAGCAGTCCCCCCTCGGGACAGGGTAACACCGGGGAGCTGTTTTTT	CASSPPSGQGNTGELFF
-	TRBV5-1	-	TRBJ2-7	TGCGCCAGCAGCCCATCAGCCGGGACAACAGTCTACGAGCAGTACTTC	CASSPSAGTTVYEQYF
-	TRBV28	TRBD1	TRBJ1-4	TGTGCCAGCAGTTTATGGACGGTGACAGGGGAGGAAAAACTGTTTTTT	CASSLWTVTGEEKLFF
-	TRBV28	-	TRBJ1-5	TGTGCCAGCAGCATGGGGGGGGCGCATCAGCCCCAGCATTTT	CASSMGGAHQPQHF
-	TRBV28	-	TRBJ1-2	TGTGCCAGCAGTTTGCGAATGAACTATGGCTACACCTTC	CASSLRMNYGYTF
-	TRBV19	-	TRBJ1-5	TGTGCCAGTAGCCAAGGCTTGGAGCCCCAGCATTTT	CASSQGLEPQHF
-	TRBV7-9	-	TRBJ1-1	TGTGCCAGCAGCCTAGAACGGCGTGGCCGGCGAGAGAACACTGAAGCTTTCTTT	CASSLERRGRRENTEAFF